This T cell receptor (beta chain) came from a study of CD8+CD57+ T cells in acquired aplastic anemia. Background on the study: Mean DNA quantity obtained from sorted CD4+ and CD8+ cells was approximately 3 ug.

This CDR3 is 14 amino acids long. Germline V lookup: CDR1 DFQATT, CDR2 SNEGSKA (reference sequence). Unmatched junction bases numbered 10, after V lost 6 bases and J lost 6 bases. The study, taken as a whole, reports: Roughly 31 was the count of CD8+ CDR3 sequences that patients shared with controls.

As to this clonotype: The antigen is not known.

Patients sequenced had flow cytometry evidence of CD8+CD57+ cell expansion. Sampling of blood occurred while the patients had still received no therapy. Genomic DNA templated the TCR beta VDJ and CDR3 profiling. TCRdb recomputed calls from the reads with MiXCR, one row per CDR3 protein. The sample lists approximately 470,000 distinct CDR3 sequences; over 25% were seen once. Input material: sorted CD4+, CD8+, or CD8+CD57+ T cells (not recorded which) from PBMCs. The receptor was derived from a human donor with aplastic anemia. V is TRBV20-1 and J is TRBJ2-1; 8 nucleotides agree with TRBD2. The CDR3 protein is CSAISGGPSNEQFF. The DNA for the CDR3 is TGCAGTGCCATAAGCGGGGGCCCGTCCAATGAGCAGTTCTTC.